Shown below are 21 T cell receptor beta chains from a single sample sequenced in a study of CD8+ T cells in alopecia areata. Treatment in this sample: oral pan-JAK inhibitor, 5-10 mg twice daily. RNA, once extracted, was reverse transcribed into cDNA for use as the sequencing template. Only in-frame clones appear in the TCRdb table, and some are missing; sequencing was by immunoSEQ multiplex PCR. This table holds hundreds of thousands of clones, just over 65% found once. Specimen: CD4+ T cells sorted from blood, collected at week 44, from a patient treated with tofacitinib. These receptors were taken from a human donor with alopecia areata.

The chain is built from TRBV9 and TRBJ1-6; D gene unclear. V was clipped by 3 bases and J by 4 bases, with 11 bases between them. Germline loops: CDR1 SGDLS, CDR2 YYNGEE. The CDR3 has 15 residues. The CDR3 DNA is TGTGCCAGCAGCGAAGGGCCGGTGTATAATTCACCCCTCCACTTT. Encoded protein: CASSEGPVYNSPLHF.

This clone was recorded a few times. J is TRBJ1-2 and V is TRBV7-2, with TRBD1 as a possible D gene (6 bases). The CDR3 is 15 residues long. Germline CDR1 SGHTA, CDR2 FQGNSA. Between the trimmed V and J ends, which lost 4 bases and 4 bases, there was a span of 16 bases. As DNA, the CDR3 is TGTGCCAGCAGCTACTTCGACAGGTTTGGCTATGGCTACACCTTC. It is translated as CASSYFDRFGYGYTF.

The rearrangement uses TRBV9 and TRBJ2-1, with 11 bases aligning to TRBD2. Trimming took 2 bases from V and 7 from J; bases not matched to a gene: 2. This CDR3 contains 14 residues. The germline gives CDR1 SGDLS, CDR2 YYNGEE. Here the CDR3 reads CASSVRTSGNEQFF. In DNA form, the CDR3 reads TGTGCCAGCAGCGTCAGGACTAGCGGGAATGAGCAGTTCTTC.

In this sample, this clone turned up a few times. As DNA, the CDR3 is TGTGCCAGTAGTATAGCTGCCAGGCCCGGGGCCAACGTCCTGACTTTC. It encodes CASSIAARPGANVLTF. The chain recombines TRBV19 with TRBJ2-6; D unresolved. Germline V gene sequence: CDR1 LNHDA, CDR2 SQIVND (reference sequence). The CDR3 length is 16 residues. Trimming shortened V by 1 base and J by 4 bases, and 11 bases separated the two germline ends.

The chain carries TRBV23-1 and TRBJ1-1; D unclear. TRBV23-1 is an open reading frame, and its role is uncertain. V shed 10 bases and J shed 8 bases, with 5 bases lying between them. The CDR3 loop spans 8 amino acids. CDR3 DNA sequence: TGCGCCACCCTAGAAGCTTTCTTT. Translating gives CATLEAFF.

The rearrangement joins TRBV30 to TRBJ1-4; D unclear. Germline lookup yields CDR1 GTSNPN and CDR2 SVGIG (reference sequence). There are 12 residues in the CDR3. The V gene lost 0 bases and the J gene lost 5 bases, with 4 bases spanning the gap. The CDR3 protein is CAWSVENEKLFF. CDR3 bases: TGTGCCTGGAGTGTAGAGAATGAAAAACTGTTTTTT.

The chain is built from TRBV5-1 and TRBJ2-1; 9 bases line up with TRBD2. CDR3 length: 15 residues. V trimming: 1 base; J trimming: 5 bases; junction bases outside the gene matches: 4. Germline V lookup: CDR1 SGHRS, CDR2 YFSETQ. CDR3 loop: CASSLNLAGNNEQFF. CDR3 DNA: TGCGCCAGCAGCTTGAATCTAGCGGGGAACAATGAGCAGTTCTTC. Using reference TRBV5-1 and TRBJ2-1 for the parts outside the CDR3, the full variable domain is KAGVTQTPRYLIKTRGQQVTLSCSPISGHRSVSWYQQTPGQGLQFLFEYFSETQRNKGNFPGRFSGRQFSNSRSEMNVSTLELGDSALYLCASSLNLAGNNEQFFGPGTRLTVL.

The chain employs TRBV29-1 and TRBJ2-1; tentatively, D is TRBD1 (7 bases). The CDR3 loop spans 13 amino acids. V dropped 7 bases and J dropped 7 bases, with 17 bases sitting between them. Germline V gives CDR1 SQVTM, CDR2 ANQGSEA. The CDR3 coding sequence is TGCAGCGCACCTGGAGGGGGCAGAAATGAGCAGTTCTTC. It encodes CSAPGGGRNEQFF.

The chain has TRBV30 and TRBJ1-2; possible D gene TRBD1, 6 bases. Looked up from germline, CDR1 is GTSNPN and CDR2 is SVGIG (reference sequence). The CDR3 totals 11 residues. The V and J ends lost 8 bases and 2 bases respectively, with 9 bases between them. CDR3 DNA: TGTGCCCAAGGACAGAACTATGGCTACACCTTC. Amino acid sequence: CAQGQNYGYTF.

The CDR3 nucleotides are TGTGCCAGCAGTTTAATGCCCCTAACCGGGACGACCAATCAGCCCCAGCATTTT. Its translation: CASSLMPLTGTTNQPQHF. The V gene is TRBV27, the J gene TRBJ1-5; a possible D gene is TRBD1 (5 bases). The CDR3 spans 18 residues. Germline V gene data show CDR1 as MNHEY and CDR2 as SMNVEV (reference sequence). The germline V and J ends were trimmed by 2 bases and 3 bases, with 20 bases remaining between them.

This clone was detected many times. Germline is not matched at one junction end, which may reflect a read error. CDR3 region: CASSAQGYSSPLHF. CDR3 DNA: TGTGCCAGCAGCGCACAGGGGTATAGTTCACCCCTCCACTTT. The chain couples TRBV11-2 to TRBJ1-6; TRBD1 aligns across 7 bases. Germline V gene lookup returns CDR1 SGHAT and CDR2 FQNNGV. This CDR3 has 14 amino acids.

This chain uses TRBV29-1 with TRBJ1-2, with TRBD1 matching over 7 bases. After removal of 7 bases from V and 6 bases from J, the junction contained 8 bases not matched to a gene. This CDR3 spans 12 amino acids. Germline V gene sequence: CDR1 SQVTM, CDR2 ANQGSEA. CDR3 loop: CSADRDSHGYTF. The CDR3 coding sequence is TGCAGCGCTGACCGGGACAGTCATGGCTACACCTTC.

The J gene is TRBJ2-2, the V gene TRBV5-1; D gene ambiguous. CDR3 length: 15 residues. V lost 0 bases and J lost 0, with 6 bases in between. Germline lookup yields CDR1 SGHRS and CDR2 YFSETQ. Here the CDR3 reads CASSLDSANTGELFF. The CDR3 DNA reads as TGCGCCAGCAGCTTGGACAGCGCGAACACCGGGGAGCTGTTTTTT. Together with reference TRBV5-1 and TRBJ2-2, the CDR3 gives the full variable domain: KAGVTQTPRYLIKTRGQQVTLSCSPISGHRSVSWYQQTPGQGLQFLFEYFSETQRNKGNFPGRFSGRQFSNSRSEMNVSTLELGDSALYLCASSLDSANTGELFFGEGSRLTVL.

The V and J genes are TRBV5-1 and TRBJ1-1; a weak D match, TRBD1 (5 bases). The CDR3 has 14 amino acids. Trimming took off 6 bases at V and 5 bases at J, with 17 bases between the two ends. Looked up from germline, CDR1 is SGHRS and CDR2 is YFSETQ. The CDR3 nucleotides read TGCGCCAGCAATCGGGAGTTGGGGGAAACTGAAGCTTTCTTT. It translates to CASNRELGETEAFF.

The DNA for the CDR3 is TGCGCCAGCAGCACAGACCGGAACGAGCAGTACTTC. Translation: CASSTDRNEQYF. The chain couples TRBV5-1 to TRBJ2-7; D unresolved. The V gene lost 4 bases and the J gene lost 5 bases, with 10 bases spanning the gap. The CDR3 totals 12 residues. The germline gives CDR1 SGHRS, CDR2 YFSETQ.

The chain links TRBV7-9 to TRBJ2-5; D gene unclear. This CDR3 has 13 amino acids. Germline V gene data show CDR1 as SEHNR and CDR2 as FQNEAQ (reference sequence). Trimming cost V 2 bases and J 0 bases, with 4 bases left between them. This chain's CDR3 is CASSLQYQETQYF. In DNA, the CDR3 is TGTGCCAGCAGCTTACAGTACCAAGAGACCCAGTACTTC.

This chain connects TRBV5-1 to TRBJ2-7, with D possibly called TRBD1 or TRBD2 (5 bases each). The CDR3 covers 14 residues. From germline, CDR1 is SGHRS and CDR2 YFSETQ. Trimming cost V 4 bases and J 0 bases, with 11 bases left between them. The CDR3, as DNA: TGCGCCAGCAGCCCTCGGGGACCCTCCTACGAGCAGTACTTC. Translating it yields CASSPRGPSYEQYF.

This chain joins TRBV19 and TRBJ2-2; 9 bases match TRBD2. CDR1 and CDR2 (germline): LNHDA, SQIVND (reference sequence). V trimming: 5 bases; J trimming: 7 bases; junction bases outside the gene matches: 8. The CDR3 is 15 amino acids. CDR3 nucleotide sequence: TGTGCCAGTAGTTCGGGACTAGCTATCGTCGGGGAGCTGTTTTTT. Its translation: CASSSGLAIVGELFF.

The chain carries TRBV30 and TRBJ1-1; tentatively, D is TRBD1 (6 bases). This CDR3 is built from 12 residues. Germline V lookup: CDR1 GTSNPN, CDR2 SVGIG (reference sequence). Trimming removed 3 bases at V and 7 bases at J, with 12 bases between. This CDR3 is CAWSTLTGEAFF. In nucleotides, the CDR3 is TGTGCCTGGAGCACATTGACAGGTGAAGCTTTCTTT.

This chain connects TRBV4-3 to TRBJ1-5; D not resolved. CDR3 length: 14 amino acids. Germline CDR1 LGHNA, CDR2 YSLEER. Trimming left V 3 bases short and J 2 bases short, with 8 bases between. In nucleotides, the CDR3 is TGCGCCAGCAGCCAGTCGCGGGGCAATCAGCCCCAGCATTTT. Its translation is CASSQSRGNQPQHF.

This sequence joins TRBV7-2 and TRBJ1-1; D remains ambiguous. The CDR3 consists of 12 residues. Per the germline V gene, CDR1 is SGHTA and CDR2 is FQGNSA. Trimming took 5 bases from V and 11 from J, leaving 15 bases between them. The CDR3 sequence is CASSSQPREAFF. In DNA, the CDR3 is TGTGCCAGCAGCAGTCAGCCCCGGGAGGCTTTCTTT.